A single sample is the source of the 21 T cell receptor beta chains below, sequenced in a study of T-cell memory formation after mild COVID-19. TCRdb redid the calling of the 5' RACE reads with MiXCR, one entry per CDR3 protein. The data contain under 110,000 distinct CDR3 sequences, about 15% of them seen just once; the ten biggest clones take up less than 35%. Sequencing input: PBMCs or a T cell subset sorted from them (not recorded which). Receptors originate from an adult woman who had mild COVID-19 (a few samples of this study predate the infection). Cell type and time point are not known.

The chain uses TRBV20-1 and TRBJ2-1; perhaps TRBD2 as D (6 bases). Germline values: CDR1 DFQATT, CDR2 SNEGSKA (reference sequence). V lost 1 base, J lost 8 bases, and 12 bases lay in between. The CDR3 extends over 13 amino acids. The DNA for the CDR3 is TGCAGTGCTAGAGGCGGGGAGAGGGATGAGCAGTTCTTC. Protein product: CSARGGERDEQFF.

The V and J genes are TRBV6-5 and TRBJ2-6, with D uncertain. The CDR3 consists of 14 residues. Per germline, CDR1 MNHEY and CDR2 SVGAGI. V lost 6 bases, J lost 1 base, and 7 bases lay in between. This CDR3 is CASRLVSGANVLTF. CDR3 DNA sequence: TGTGCCAGCAGGCTGGTGTCTGGGGCCAACGTCCTGACTTTC.

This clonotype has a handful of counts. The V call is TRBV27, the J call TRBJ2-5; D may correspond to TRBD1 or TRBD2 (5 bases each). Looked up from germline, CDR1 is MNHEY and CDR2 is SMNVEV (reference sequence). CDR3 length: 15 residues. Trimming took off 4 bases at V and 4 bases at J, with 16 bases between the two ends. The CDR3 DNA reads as TGTGCCAGCAGTTCCCCGGGGCAGGGTGGAGAGACCCAGTACTTC. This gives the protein CASSSPGQGGETQYF.

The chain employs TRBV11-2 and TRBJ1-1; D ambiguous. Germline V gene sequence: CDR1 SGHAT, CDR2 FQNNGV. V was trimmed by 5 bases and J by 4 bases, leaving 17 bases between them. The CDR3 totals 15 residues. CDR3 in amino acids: CASSIAHLIGTEAFF. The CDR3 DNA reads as TGTGCCAGCAGCATCGCACACTTAATCGGCACTGAAGCTTTCTTT.

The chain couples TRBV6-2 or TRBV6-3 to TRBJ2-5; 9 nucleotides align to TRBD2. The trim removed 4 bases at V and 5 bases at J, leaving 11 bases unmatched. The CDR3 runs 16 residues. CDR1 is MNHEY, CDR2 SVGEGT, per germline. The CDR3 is CASSSRLAETSETQYF. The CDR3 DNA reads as TGTGCCAGCAGTTCTAGACTAGCGGAGACCTCGGAGACCCAGTACTTC.

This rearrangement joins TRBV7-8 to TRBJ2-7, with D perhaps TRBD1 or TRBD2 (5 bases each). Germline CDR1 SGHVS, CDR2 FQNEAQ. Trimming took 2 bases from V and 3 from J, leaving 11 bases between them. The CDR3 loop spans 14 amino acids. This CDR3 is CASSLSRGYYEQYF. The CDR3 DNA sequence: TGTGCCAGCAGCTTAAGTCGGGGCTACTACGAGCAGTACTTC.

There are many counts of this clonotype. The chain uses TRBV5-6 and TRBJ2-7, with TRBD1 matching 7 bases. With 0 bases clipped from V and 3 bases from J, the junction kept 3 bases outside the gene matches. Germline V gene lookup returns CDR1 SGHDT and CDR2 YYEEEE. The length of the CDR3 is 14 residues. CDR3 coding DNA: TGTGCCAGCAGCTTGGGGACAGGATACTACGAGCAGTACTTC. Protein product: CASSLGTGYYEQYF.

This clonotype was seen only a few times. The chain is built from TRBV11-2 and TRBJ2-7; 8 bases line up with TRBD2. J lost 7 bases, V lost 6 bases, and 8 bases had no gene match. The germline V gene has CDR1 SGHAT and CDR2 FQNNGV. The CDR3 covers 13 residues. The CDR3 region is CASSPTSVWEQYF. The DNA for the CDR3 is TGTGCCAGCAGTCCGACTAGCGTCTGGGAGCAGTACTTC.

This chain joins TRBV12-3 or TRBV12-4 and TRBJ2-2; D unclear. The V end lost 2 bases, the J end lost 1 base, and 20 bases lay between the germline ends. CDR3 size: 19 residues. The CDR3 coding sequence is TGTGCCAGCAGTTTATGGGCAGCTTCAGACGCAAGGAACACCGGGGAGCTGTTTTTT. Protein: CASSLWAASDARNTGELFF.

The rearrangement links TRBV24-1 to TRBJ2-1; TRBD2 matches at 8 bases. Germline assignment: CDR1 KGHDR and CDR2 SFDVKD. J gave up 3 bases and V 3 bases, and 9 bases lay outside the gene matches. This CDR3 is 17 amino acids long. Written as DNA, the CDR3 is TGTGCCACCAGTGATGGGCGGGGTAGCGGGATCTACAATGAGCAGTTCTTC. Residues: CATSDGRGSGIYNEQFF.

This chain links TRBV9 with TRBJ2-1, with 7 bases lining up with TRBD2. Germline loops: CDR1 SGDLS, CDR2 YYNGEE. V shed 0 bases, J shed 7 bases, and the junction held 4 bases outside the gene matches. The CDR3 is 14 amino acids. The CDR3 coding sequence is TGTGCCAGCAGCGTAGAGGGACTAACAAATGAGCAGTTCTTC. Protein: CASSVEGLTNEQFF.

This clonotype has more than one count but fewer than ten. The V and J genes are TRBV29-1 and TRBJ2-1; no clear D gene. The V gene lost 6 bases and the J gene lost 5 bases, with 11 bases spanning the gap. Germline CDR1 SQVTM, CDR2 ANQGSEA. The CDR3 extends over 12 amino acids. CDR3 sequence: CSVALINNEQFF. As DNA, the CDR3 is TGCAGCGTGGCTCTCATCAACAATGAGCAGTTCTTC.

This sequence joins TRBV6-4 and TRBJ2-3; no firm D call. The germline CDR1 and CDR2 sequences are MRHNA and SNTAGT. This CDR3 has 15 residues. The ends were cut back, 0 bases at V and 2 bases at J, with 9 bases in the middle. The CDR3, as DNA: TGTGCCAGCAGTGACTCGGCCTCCTTCACAGATACGCAGTATTTT. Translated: CASSDSASFTDTQYF.

The CDR3 here is CSVEVWADDDPGANVLTF. CDR3 coding DNA: TGCAGCGTTGAAGTATGGGCCGACGACGACCCTGGGGCCAACGTCCTGACTTTC. This chain links TRBV29-1 with TRBJ2-6; D uncertain. V shed 1 base and J shed 2 bases, with 18 bases lying between them. Per the germline V gene, CDR1 is SQVTM and CDR2 is ANQGSEA. The CDR3 is 18 residues long.

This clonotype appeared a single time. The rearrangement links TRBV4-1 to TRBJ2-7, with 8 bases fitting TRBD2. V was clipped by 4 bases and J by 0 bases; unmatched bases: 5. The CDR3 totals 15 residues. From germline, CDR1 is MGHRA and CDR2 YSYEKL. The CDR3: CASSPLAGVSYEQYF. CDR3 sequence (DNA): TGCGCCAGCAGCCCTCTAGCGGGCGTCTCCTACGAGCAGTACTTC.

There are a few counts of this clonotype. This CDR3 is CASSDYPGNTEAFF. The CDR3 DNA follows: TGTGCCAGCAGTGACTACCCCGGGAACACTGAAGCTTTCTTT. The genes are TRBV6-4 and TRBJ1-1; D is unclear. Germline CDR1 reads MRHNA; CDR2 reads SNTAGT. The germline V and J ends were trimmed by 1 base and 1 base, with 7 bases remaining between them. The CDR3 totals 14 residues.

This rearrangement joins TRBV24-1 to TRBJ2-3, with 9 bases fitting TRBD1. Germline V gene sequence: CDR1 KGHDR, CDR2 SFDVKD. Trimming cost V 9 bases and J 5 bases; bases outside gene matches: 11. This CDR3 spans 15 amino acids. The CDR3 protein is CATGPQGARGDTQYF. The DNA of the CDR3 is TGTGCCACCGGACCACAGGGGGCGCGAGGAGATACGCAGTATTTT.

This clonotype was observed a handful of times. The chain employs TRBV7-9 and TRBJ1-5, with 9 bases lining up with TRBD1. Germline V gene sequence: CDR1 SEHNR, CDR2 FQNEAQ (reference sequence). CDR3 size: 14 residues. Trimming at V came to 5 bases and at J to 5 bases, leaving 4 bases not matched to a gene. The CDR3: CASSIGTGYQPQHF. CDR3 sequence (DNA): TGTGCCAGCAGCATCGGGACAGGGTATCAGCCCCAGCATTTT.

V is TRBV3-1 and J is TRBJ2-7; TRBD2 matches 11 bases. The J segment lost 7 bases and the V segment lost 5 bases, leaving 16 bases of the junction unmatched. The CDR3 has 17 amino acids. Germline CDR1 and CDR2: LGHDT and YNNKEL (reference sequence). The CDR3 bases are TGTGCCAGCAGCTTCACAAGTAGCGGGGGGGCCGTTCGGGAGCAGTACTTC. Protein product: CASSFTSSGGAVREQYF.

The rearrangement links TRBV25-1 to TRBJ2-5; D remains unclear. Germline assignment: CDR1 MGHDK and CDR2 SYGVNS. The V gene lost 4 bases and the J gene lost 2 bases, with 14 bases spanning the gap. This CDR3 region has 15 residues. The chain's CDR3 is CASSAREDGQETQYF. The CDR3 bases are TGTGCCAGCAGTGCCAGAGAAGACGGACAAGAGACCCAGTACTTC.

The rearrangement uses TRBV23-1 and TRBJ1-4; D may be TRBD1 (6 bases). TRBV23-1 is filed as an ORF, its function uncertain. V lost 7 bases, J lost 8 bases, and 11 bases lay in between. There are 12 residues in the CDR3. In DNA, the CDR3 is TGCGCCAGCACCGGGGGGCGGGAAAAACTGTTTTTT. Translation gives CASTGGREKLFF.